This is a list of T cell receptor beta chains from one sample in a study of human T cells and chemical hapten exposure. MiXCR was run by TCRdb on the RACE reads, yielding one entry per CDR3 protein. Among a few hundred thousand distinct CDR3 sequences listed, over 5% were seen once. This material consisted of whole blood, taken in connection with sensitization to the hapten diphenylcyclopropenone (DPC). The receptors originated from a woman aged 18-35 years with alopecia areata. Some clones in this sample may be carry-over from other donors' samples. The CDR3 runs from the conserved cysteine through the conserved F or W. The D gene is left open where the match is weak. The size entry is marked missing in some rows and otherwise reads once, few, many or a size class.

J gene: TRBJ1-2
clone size: -
D gene: -
V gene: TRBV27
CDR3 DNA: TGTGCCAGCAGTTCATTTAACTATGGCTACACCTTC
CDR3 protein: CASSSFNYGYTF

J gene: TRBJ2-3
clone size: many
D gene: -
V gene: TRBV5-1
CDR3 DNA: TGTGCCAGCAGCTTCGACAGTAGCACAGATACGCAGTATTTT
CDR3 protein: CASSFDSSTDTQYF

J gene: TRBJ1-5
clone size: many
D gene: TRBD1
V gene: TRBV20-1
CDR3 DNA: TGCAGTGCTAGAGCCGGGACAGGGCATTATAGCAATCAGCCCCAGCATTTT
CDR3 protein: CSARAGTGHYSNQPQHF

J gene: TRBJ1-5
clone size: -
D gene: -
V gene: TRBV29-1
CDR3 DNA: TGCAGCGTTTGGGACCCTCCGGATCAGCCCCAGCATTTT
CDR3 protein: CSVWDPPDQPQHF

J gene: TRBJ2-5
clone size: few
D gene: TRBD1
V gene: TRBV19
CDR3 DNA: TGTGCCAGTAGTATGGGGACAGGTCCATCGATGACCCAGTACTTC
CDR3 protein: CASSMGTGPSMTQYF

J gene: TRBJ1-2
clone size: many
D gene: -
V gene: TRBV12-3/TRBV12-4
CDR3 DNA: TGTGCCAGCAGCGGGACTGTGGGCTACACCTTC
CDR3 protein: CASSGTVGYTF

J gene: TRBJ2-3
clone size: -
D gene: TRBD1
V gene: TRBV7-2
CDR3 DNA: TGTGCCAGCAGCCAACCGCGACAGGGTCCCGCCACAGATACGCAGTATTTT
CDR3 protein: CASSQPRQGPATDTQYF

J gene: TRBJ2-5
clone size: many
D gene: TRBD2
V gene: TRBV9
CDR3 DNA: TGTGCCAGCAGCCCCCGGACTAGCGGGGGGGCCAGGGAGACCCAGTACTTC
CDR3 protein: CASSPRTSGGARETQYF

J gene: TRBJ2-3
clone size: many
D gene: -
V gene: TRBV7-2
CDR3 DNA: TGTGCCAGCAGCGGGCACGGACACACAGATACGCAGTATTTT
CDR3 protein: CASSGHGHTDTQYF

J gene: TRBJ1-5
clone size: many
D gene: -
V gene: TRBV6-2/TRBV6-3
CDR3 DNA: TGTGCCAGCAGTTTTGCGCTTATAGACCCCCAGCATTTT
CDR3 protein: CASSFALIDPQHF

J gene: TRBJ1-1
clone size: many
D gene: TRBD1
V gene: TRBV5-1
CDR3 DNA: TGCGCCAGCAGCCCTTTGGACAGGGTTGGAACTGAAGCTTTCTTT
CDR3 protein: CASSPLDRVGTEAFF

J gene: TRBJ2-3
clone size: -
D gene: -
V gene: TRBV28
CDR3 DNA: TGTGCCAGCCTGTCTGTAGTAGGGGATACGCAGTATTTT
CDR3 protein: CASLSVVGDTQYF

J gene: TRBJ2-2
clone size: few
D gene: TRBD1
V gene: TRBV28
CDR3 DNA: TGTGCCAGCACCTTAGGTTTACAGGGGCCCGGGGAGCTGTTTTTT
CDR3 protein: CASTLGLQGPGELFF

J gene: TRBJ1-3
clone size: -
D gene: -
V gene: TRBV12-3/TRBV12-4
CDR3 DNA: TGTGCCAGCATTAAGGGGGTAACAGGAAACACCATATATTTT
CDR3 protein: CASIKGVTGNTIYF

J gene: TRBJ1-2
clone size: few
D gene: TRBD1
V gene: TRBV4-1
CDR3 DNA: TGCGCCAGCAGCCAATACCCTAAAAGCGCCGGGACAGTCCCGTGGGATGGCTACACCTTC
CDR3 protein: CASSQYPKSAGTVPWDGYTF

J gene: TRBJ2-2
clone size: few
D gene: TRBD1
V gene: TRBV7-3
CDR3 DNA: TGTGCCAGCAGCTCCCAGGGGGCATCCGGGGAGCTGTTTTTT
CDR3 protein: CASSSQGASGELFF

J gene: TRBJ1-2
clone size: few
D gene: TRBD1
V gene: TRBV4-3
CDR3 DNA: TGCGCCAGCAGCCAGGGGACAGGGGGAGGCTATGGCTACACCTTC
CDR3 protein: CASSQGTGGGYGYTF

J gene: TRBJ2-5
clone size: few
D gene: -
V gene: TRBV24-1
CDR3 DNA: TGTGCCACCAGTGGTACTGACGGAATTAGGGTCGGGGGTACGTACCAAGAGACCCAGTACTTC
CDR3 protein: CATSGTDGIRVGGTYQETQYF

J gene: TRBJ2-3
clone size: many
D gene: -
V gene: TRBV29-1
CDR3 DNA: TGCAGCGTTGCTATGAGAGTAAACACAGATACGCAGTATTTT
CDR3 protein: CSVAMRVNTDTQYF

J gene: TRBJ1-5
clone size: many
D gene: -
V gene: TRBV6-5
CDR3 DNA: TGTGCCAGCAGCCCCCCCATGGGGCCCCAGCATTTT
CDR3 protein: CASSPPMGPQHF

J gene: TRBJ1-6
clone size: many
D gene: -
V gene: TRBV20-1
CDR3 DNA: TGCAGTGCTAGGGAGGACAGTAATTCACCCCTCCACTTT
CDR3 protein: CSAREDSNSPLHF

J gene: TRBJ2-6
clone size: few
D gene: TRBD1
V gene: TRBV5-6
CDR3 DNA: TGTGCCAGCAGCTGGTGGACAGGGCGCGCCAACGTCCTGACTTTC
CDR3 protein: CASSWWTGRANVLTF

J gene: TRBJ2-1
clone size: many
D gene: TRBD2
V gene: TRBV5-1
CDR3 DNA: TGCGCCAGCAGCACAGCGGGGGCCAACAATGAGCAGTTCTTC
CDR3 protein: CASSTAGANNEQFF

J gene: TRBJ1-1
clone size: -
D gene: -
V gene: TRBV18
CDR3 DNA: TGTGCCAGCTCACCACCGGCAGGTCCTGAAGCTTTCTTT
CDR3 protein: CASSPPAGPEAFF

J gene: TRBJ1-5
clone size: -
D gene: -
V gene: TRBV18
CDR3 DNA: TGTGCCAGCTCCCCAAGGGAGGGGAATCGGAATCAGCCCCAGCATTTT
CDR3 protein: CASSPREGNRNQPQHF

J gene: TRBJ2-6
clone size: few
D gene: -
V gene: TRBV12-3/TRBV12-4
CDR3 DNA: TGTGCCAGTAGTTTAGGTTCGGGTAACTCTGGGGCCAACGTCCTGACTTTC
CDR3 protein: CASSLGSGNSGANVLTF

J gene: TRBJ2-3
clone size: many
D gene: -
V gene: TRBV24-1
CDR3 DNA: TGTGCCACCAGTATCGGGGATAGCACAGATACGCAGTATTTT
CDR3 protein: CATSIGDSTDTQYF

J gene: TRBJ2-4
clone size: -
D gene: -
V gene: TRBV7-9
CDR3 DNA: TGTGCCAGCTATCCCGACGGGCAGAAGGTTCCTTACTTC
CDR3 protein: CASYPDGQKVPYF

J gene: TRBJ2-7
clone size: -
D gene: -
V gene: TRBV6-1
CDR3 DNA: TGTGCCAGCAGGAGGACAGACGGGTCCTACGAGCAGTACTTC
CDR3 protein: CASRRTDGSYEQYF

J gene: TRBJ1-1
clone size: -
D gene: -
V gene: TRBV15
CDR3 DNA: TGTGCCACCAGCAGAGATCGGGCCATGAACACTGAAGCTTTCTTT
CDR3 protein: CATSRDRAMNTEAFF

J gene: TRBJ2-3
clone size: few
D gene: -
V gene: TRBV5-6
CDR3 DNA: TGTGCCAGCAGCTTGTTGAGGGCTAGCACAGATACGCAGTATTTT
CDR3 protein: CASSLLRASTDTQYF

J gene: TRBJ1-5
clone size: few
D gene: -
V gene: TRBV10-2
CDR3 DNA: TGCGCCAGCAGTGAGTTAGCTGGGAGCAATCAGCCCCAGCATTTT
CDR3 protein: CASSELAGSNQPQHF

J gene: TRBJ2-1
clone size: -
D gene: TRBD2
V gene: TRBV4-3
CDR3 DNA: TGCGCCAGCAGCCAAGTTTTTCGGGGGGATTCCTACAATGAGCAGTTCTTC
CDR3 protein: CASSQVFRGDSYNEQFF

J gene: TRBJ2-3
clone size: many
D gene: -
V gene: TRBV5-4
CDR3 DNA: TGTGCCAGCAGCCGGAGGGGTTTGACAGATACGCAGTATTTT
CDR3 protein: CASSRRGLTDTQYF

J gene: TRBJ1-5
clone size: many
D gene: TRBD1
V gene: TRBV6-5
CDR3 DNA: TGTGCCAGCAGTCCCGACAGGGGCAATCAGCCCCAGCATTTT
CDR3 protein: CASSPDRGNQPQHF

J gene: TRBJ1-4
clone size: many
D gene: -
V gene: TRBV12-3/TRBV12-4
CDR3 DNA: TGTGCCAGCAGTGCTTTCGGGACGGCTCTTAATGAAAAACTGTTTTTT
CDR3 protein: CASSAFGTALNEKLFF

J gene: TRBJ2-3
clone size: -
D gene: -
V gene: TRBV28
CDR3 DNA: TGTGCCAGCAGTCTTCTCCAGGACCCCACGGATACGCAGTATTTT
CDR3 protein: CASSLLQDPTDTQYF

J gene: TRBJ2-7
clone size: -
D gene: -
V gene: TRBV5-6
CDR3 DNA: TGTGCCAGCAGCTTGTCCCTCCACGAGCAGTACTTC
CDR3 protein: CASSLSLHEQYF

J gene: TRBJ1-2
clone size: -
D gene: -
V gene: TRBV6-5
CDR3 DNA: TGTGCCAGCAGTTACTCCCCCGCAGGAGGCTATGGCTACACCTTC
CDR3 protein: CASSYSPAGGYGYTF

J gene: TRBJ1-5
clone size: many
D gene: -
V gene: TRBV3-1
CDR3 DNA: TGTGCCAGCAGCCAAGGAGGAGATAGTCAGCCCCAGCATTTT
CDR3 protein: CASSQGGDSQPQHF

J gene: TRBJ2-3
clone size: many
D gene: -
V gene: TRBV5-1
CDR3 DNA: TGCGCCAGCAGCTCGGAGGGGATGGATACGCAGTATTTT
CDR3 protein: CASSSEGMDTQYF